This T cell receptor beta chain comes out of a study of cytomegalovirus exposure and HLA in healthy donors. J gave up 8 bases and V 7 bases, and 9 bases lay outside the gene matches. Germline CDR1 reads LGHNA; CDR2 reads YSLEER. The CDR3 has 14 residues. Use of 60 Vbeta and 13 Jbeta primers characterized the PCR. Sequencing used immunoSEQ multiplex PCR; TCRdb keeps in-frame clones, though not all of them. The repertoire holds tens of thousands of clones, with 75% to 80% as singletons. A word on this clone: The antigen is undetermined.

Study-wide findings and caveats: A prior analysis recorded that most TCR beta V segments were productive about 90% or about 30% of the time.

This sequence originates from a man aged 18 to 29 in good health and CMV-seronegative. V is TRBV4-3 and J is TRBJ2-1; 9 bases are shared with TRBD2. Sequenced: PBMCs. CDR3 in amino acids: CASKRRGGRDEQFF. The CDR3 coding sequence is TGCGCCAGCAAGCGGCGGGGGGGCCGCGATGAGCAGTTCTTC.